In this sample, the clone carrying this T cell receptor (beta chain) turned up a few times. This entry is derived from a study of blood T cell repertoires in COVID-19. About the study: From the United States, Italy and Spain came samples of acute and convalescent COVID-19.

Methods used by the authors: Estimated nucleated cell counts came from reference gene primer amplification. Profiled with immunoSEQ multiplex PCR; TCRdb holds only in-frame clones, not every one. That table supplies the V and J calls and clone size; D and trimming were determined from the DNA. The sample includes 130,000 to 150,000 clones, approximately 85% seen only once; the top ten take around 8%. During active infection, Seattle patients enrolled and were then monitored through disease. The CDR3 has 15 residues. Germline CDR1 and CDR2: MGHRA and YSYEKL. After removal of 4 bases from V and 0 bases from J, the junction contained 4 bases not matched to a gene.

The specimen was peripheral blood. The receptor was isolated from an older woman with COVID-19, enrolled during active disease. The rearrangement joins TRBV4-1 to TRBJ1-1; 8 nucleotides match TRBD1. The CDR3 coding sequence is TGCGCCAGCAGCCGAGACAGGGGAATGAACACTGAAGCTTTCTTT. Translated, it gives CASSRDRGMNTEAFF.